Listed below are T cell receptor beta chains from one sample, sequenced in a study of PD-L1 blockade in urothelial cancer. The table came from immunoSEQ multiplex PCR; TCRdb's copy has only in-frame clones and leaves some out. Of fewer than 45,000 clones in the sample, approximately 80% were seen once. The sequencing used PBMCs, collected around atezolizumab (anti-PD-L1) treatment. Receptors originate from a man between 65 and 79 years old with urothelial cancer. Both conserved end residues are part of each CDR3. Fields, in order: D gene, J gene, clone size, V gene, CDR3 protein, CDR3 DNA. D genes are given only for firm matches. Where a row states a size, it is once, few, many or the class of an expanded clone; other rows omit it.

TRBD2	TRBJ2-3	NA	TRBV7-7	CASSPSTSVVTDTQYF	TGTGCCAGCAGCCCCTCGACTAGCGTTGTCACAGATACGCAGTATTTT
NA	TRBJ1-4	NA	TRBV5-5	CASSLAGGRTNEKLFF	TGTGCCAGCAGCTTGGCCGGAGGGAGGACTAATGAAAAACTGTTTTTT
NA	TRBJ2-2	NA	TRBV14	CASSWTGRTGELFF	TGTGCCAGCAGTTGGACTGGGAGGACCGGGGAGCTGTTTTTT
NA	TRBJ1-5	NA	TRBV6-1	CASSVRGQPQHF	TGTGCCAGCAGTGTCAGGGGTCAGCCCCAGCATTTT
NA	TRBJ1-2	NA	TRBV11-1	CASSLARTNYGYTF	TGTGCCAGCAGCTTAGCCAGGACTAACTATGGCTACACCTTC
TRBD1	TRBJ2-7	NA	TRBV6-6	CASRDRTGGGYEQYF	TGTGCCAGCAGGGACAGGACAGGGGGGGGGTACGAGCAGTACTTC
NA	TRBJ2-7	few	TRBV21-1	CASSKRGYEQYF	TGTGCCAGCAGCAAACGCGGGTACGAGCAGTACTTC
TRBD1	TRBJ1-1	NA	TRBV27	CASSRDRGLTLLNTEAFF	TGTGCCAGCAGTAGGGACAGGGGTTTAACCCTTCTGAACACTGAAGCTTTCTTT
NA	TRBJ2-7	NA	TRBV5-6	CASSLTLGTIFGQYF	TGTGCCAGCAGCTTAACACTCGGGACAATATTTGGGCAGTACTTC
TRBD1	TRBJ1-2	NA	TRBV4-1	CASSQSPPGTGYGGYTF	TGCGCCAGCAGCCAATCACCTCCCGGGACAGGGTACGGTGGCTACACCTTC
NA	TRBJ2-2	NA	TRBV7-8	CASSLVTRTGGGELFF	TGTGCCAGCAGCTTAGTAACCCGCACCGGCGGCGGGGAGCTGTTTTTT
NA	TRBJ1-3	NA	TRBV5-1	CASSSDAGPGNTIYF	TGCGCCAGCAGCTCCGACGCGGGGCCTGGAAACACCATATATTTT
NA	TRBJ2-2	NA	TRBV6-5	CASSSSPGATGELFF	TGTGCCAGCAGTTCCTCTCCAGGGGCCACCGGGGAGCTGTTTTTT
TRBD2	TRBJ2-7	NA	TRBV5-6	CASSYVAGPSYEQYF	TGTGCCAGCAGCTACGTAGCGGGACCCTCCTACGAGCAGTACTTC
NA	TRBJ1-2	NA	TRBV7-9	CASSPDSPGYGYTF	TGTGCCAGCAGCCCGGATTCGCCGGGCTATGGCTACACCTTC
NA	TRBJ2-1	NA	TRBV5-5	CASSLASLEFNIVFF	TGTGCCAGCAGCTTGGCTTCGTTGGAGTTTAACATTGTGTTCTTC
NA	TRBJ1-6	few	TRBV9	CASSVEGLDDSPLHF	TGTGCCAGCAGCGTAGAGGGACTGGACGATTCACCCCTCCACTTT
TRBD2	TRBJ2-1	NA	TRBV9	CASSVASGGAGSSYNEQFF	TGTGCCAGCAGCGTAGCTAGCGGGGGGGCCGGGAGCTCCTACAATGAGCAGTTCTTC
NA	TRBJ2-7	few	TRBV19	CASGTTLVNEQYF	TGTGCCTCCGGGACAACCCTTGTCAACGAGCAGTACTTC
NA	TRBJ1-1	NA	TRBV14	CASSFNMNTEAFF	TGTGCCAGCAGCTTCAACATGAACACTGAAGCTTTCTTT
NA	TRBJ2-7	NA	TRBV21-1	CASSKSRQTPMYEQYF	TGTGCCAGCAGCAAAAGTCGGCAGACACCAATGTACGAGCAGTACTTC
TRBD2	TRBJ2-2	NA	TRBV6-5	CASRASGRIGELFF	TGTGCCAGCCGCGCTAGCGGGAGGATCGGGGAGCTGTTTTTT
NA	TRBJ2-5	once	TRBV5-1	CASSLIQQETQYF	TGCGCCAGCAGCTTGATACAGCAAGAGACCCAGTACTTC
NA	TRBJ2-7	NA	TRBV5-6	CASSLGRGLEQYF	TGTGCCAGCAGCTTGGGGAGAGGACTCGAGCAGTACTTC
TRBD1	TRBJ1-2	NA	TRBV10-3	CAISEPRGANYGYTF	TGTGCCATCAGTGAGCCCAGGGGGGCTAACTATGGCTACACCTTC
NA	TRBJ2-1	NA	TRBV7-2	CASSLVAVRGYEQFF	TGTGCCAGCAGCTTAGTGGCGGTACGGGGGTATGAGCAGTTCTTC
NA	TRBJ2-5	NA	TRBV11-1	CASSSNGGETQYF	TGTGCCAGCAGCTCGAATGGCGGGGAGACCCAGTACTTC
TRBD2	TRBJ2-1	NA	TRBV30	CAWSGPLAGGPYNEQFF	TGTGCCTGGAGTGGCCCGCTAGCGGGGGGCCCCTACAATGAGCAGTTCTTC
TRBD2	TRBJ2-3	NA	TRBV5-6	CASSFGGSTDTQYF	TGTGCCAGCAGCTTCGGGGGGAGCACAGATACGCAGTATTTT
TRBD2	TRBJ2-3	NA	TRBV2	CASSGSSGGLVDTQYF	TGTGCCAGCAGCGGATCTAGCGGGGGGTTAGTAGATACGCAGTATTTT
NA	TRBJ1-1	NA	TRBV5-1	CASSREGLTEAFF	TGCGCCAGCAGCCGGGAAGGGCTAACTGAAGCTTTCTTT
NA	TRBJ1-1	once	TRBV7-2	CASSLEGRLLMNTEAFF	TGTGCCAGCAGCTTAGAAGGCAGGCTACTCATGAACACTGAAGCTTTCTTT
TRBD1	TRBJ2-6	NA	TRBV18	CASSPQGQLGANVLTF	TGTGCCAGCTCACCACAGGGACAGTTAGGGGCCAACGTCCTGACTTTC
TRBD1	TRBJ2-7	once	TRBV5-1	CASSLTGATYEQYF	TGCGCCAGCAGCCTGACAGGGGCCACCTACGAGCAGTACTTC
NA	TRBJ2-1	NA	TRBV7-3	CASSATRERLFF	TGTGCCAGCAGCGCTACCCGGGAACGGCTGTTCTTC
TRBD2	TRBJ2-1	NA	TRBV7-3	CASSLLAGAPYNEQFF	TGTGCCAGCAGCTTATTAGCGGGGGCTCCCTACAATGAGCAGTTCTTC
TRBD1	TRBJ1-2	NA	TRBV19	CASRDRAGNYGYTF	TGTGCCAGTAGAGACAGGGCGGGTAACTATGGCTACACCTTC
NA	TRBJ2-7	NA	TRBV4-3	CASSQEARVYEQYF	TGCGCCAGCAGCCAAGAGGCCAGGGTATACGAGCAGTACTTC
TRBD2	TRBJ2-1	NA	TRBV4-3	CASSQFLRGEHYNEQFF	TGCGCCAGCAGCCAATTTCTGCGGGGGGAACACTACAATGAGCAGTTCTTC
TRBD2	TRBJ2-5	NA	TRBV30	CAWSATSGGPARTQYF	TGTGCCTGGAGCGCCACTAGCGGGGGGCCCGCCAGGACCCAGTACTTC
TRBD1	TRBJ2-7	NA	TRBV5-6	CASATGTYEQYF	TGTGCCAGCGCGACAGGGACCTACGAGCAGTACTTC
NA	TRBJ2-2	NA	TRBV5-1	CASSSAWGQGNTGELFF	TGCGCCAGCAGCTCGGCGTGGGGCCAGGGGAACACCGGGGAGCTGTTTTTT
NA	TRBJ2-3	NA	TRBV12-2	CASRLWGSGTSGLWGTDTQYF	NA
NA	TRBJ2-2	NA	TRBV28	CASRSGQGSTGELFF	TGTGCCAGCAGATCAGGTCAGGGGAGCACCGGGGAGCTGTTTTTT
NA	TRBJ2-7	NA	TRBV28	CASSSPRGWNYEQYF	TGTGCCAGCAGCAGCCCCCGCGGATGGAACTACGAGCAGTACTTC
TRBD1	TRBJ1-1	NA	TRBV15	CATSRTGQGEAFF	TGTGCCACCAGCAGAACCGGACAGGGAGAAGCTTTCTTT
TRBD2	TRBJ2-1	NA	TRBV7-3	CASSSTGGPNEQFF	TGTGCCAGCAGCTCGACGGGGGGGCCTAACGAGCAGTTCTTC
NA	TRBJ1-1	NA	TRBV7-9	CASSLEDRANTEAFF	TGTGCCAGCAGCTTAGAGGACAGAGCTAACACTGAAGCTTTCTTT
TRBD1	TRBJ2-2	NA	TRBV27	CASTRDRVSGGELFF	TGTGCCAGCACCAGGGACAGGGTATCTGGCGGGGAGCTGTTTTTT
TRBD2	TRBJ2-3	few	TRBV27	CASSLGGREYF	TGTGCCAGCAGTTTGGGAGGGAGGGAGTATTTT
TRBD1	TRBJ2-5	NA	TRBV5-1	CASSLGQGAGSPETQYF	TGCGCCAGCAGCCTGGGACAGGGGGCTGGTTCCCCAGAGACCCAGTACTTC
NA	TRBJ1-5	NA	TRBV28	CASREPTISNQPQHF	TGTGCCAGCCGCGAACCCACGATTAGTAATCAGCCCCAGCATTTT